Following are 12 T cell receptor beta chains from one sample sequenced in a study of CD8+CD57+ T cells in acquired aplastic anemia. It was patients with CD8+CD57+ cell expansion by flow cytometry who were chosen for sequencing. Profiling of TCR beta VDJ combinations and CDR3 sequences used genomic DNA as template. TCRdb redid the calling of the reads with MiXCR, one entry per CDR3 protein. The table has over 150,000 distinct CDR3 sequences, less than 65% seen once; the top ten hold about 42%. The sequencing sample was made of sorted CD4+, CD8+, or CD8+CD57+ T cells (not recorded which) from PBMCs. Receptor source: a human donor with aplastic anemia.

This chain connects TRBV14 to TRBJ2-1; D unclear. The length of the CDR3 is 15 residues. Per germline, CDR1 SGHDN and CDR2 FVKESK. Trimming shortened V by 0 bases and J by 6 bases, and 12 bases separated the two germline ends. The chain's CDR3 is CASSQDSYVGNEQFF. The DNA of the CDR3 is TGTGCCAGCAGCCAAGATTCCTACGTGGGCAATGAGCAGTTCTTC.

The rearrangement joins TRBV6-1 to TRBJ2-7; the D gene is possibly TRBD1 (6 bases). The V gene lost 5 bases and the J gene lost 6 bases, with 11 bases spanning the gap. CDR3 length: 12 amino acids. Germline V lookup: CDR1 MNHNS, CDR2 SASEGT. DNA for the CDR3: TGTGCCAGCAGTTATACAGGGACCGAGCAGTACTTC. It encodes CASSYTGTEQYF.

The CDR3 here is CSARQGTDTQYF. The CDR3 DNA reads as TGCAGTGCTAGACAGGGCACAGATACGCAGTATTTT. The chain has TRBV20-1 and TRBJ2-3; D is uncertain. The germline V gene has CDR1 DFQATT and CDR2 SNEGSKA (reference sequence). CDR3 length equals 12 residues. The V end was cut by 2 bases, the J end by 1 base, with 4 bases between.

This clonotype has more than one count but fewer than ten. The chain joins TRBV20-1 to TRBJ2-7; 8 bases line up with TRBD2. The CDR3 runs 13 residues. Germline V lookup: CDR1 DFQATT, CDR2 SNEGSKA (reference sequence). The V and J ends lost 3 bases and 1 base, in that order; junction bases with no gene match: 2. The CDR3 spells CSARVAGSYEQYF. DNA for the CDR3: TGCAGTGCTAGGGTAGCGGGGTCCTACGAGCAGTACTTC.

The CDR3: CASSLQGRPYEQYF. For the CDR3, the DNA is TGTGCCAGCAGCTTACAGGGGAGGCCCTACGAGCAGTACTTC. J is TRBJ2-7 and V is TRBV7-8, with D perhaps matching TRBD1 or TRBD2 (6 bases each). Germline assignment: CDR1 SGHVS and CDR2 FQNEAQ. The CDR3 runs to 14 residues. V was pared by 2 bases and J by 2 bases, with 10 bases between.

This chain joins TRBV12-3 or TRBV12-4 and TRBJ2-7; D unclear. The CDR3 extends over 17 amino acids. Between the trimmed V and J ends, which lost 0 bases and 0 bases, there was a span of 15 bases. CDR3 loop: CASSLAPGQTPSYEQYF. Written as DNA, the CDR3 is TGTGCCAGCAGTTTAGCCCCGGGTCAGACCCCCTCCTACGAGCAGTACTTC.

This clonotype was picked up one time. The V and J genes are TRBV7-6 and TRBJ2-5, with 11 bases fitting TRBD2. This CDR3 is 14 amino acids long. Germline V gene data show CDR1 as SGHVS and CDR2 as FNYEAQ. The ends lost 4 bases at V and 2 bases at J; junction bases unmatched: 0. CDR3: CASSWTSGQETQYF. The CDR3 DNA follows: TGTGCCAGCAGCTGGACTAGCGGGCAAGAGACCCAGTACTTC.

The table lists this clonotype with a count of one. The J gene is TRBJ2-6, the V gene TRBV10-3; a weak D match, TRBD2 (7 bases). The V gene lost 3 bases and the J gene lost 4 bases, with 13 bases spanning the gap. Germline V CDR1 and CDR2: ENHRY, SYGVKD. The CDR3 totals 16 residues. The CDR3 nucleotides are TGTGCCATCAGTGACCCGGGGGGCTCCGGGGCCAACGTCCTGACTTTC. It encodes CAISDPGGSGANVLTF.

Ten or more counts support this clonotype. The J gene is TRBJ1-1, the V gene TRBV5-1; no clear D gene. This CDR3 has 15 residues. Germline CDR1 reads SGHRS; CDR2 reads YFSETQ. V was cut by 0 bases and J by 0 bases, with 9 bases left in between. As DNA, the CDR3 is TGCGCCAGCAGCTTGGTCGGGGTTGTGAACACTGAAGCTTTCTTT. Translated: CASSLVGVVNTEAFF.

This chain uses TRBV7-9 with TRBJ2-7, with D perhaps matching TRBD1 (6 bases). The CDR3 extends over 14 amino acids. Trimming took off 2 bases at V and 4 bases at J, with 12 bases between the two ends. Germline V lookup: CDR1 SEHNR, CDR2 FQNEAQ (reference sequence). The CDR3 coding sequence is TGTGCCAGCAGCTTAAACGAAGGGGGATACGAGCAGTACTTC. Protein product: CASSLNEGGYEQYF. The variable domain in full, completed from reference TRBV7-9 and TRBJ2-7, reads DTGVSQNPRHKITKRGQNVTFRCDPISEHNRLYWYRQTLGQGPEFLTYFQNEAQLEKSRLLSDRFSAERPKGSFSTLEIQRTEQGDSAMYLCASSLNEGGYEQYFGPGTRLTVT.

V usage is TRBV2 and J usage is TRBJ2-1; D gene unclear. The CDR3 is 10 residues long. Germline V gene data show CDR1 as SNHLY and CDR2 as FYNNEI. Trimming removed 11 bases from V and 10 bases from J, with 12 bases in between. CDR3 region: CAVDNREQFF. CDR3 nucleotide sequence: TGTGCCGTTGACAACCGCGAGCAGTTCTTC.

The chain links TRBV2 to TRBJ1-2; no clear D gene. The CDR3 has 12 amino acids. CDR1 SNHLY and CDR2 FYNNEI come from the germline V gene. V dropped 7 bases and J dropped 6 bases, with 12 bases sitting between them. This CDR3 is CASIKEGHGYTF. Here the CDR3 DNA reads TGTGCCAGCATTAAAGAGGGCCATGGCTACACCTTC.